Listed here are 5 T cell receptor beta chains from one sample, sequenced in a study of blood T cell repertoires in COVID-19. Only in-frame clones appear in the TCRdb table, and some are missing; sequencing was by immunoSEQ multiplex PCR. The sample records some 140,000 clones, 70% to 85% being singletons. Sequenced: peripheral blood. Receptors originate from a woman of 80 years or more with acute or convalescent COVID-19.

The chain couples TRBV11-2 to TRBJ2-3, with a weak D call TRBD2 (6 bases). There are 16 residues in the CDR3. Germline-derived CDR1 and CDR2 are SGHAT and FQNNGV. The germline V and J ends were trimmed by 4 bases and 4 bases, with 18 bases remaining between them. The CDR3 here is CASSWTPSGGADTQYF. The CDR3 DNA is TGTGCCAGCAGCTGGACCCCCAGCGGAGGGGCAGATACGCAGTATTTT.

The V call is TRBV19, the J call TRBJ1-1, with TRBD1 matching 10 bases. This CDR3 has 14 residues. Germline lookup yields CDR1 LNHDA and CDR2 SQIVND (reference sequence). V trimming: 3 bases; J trimming: 6 bases; junction bases outside the gene matches: 4. The DNA of the CDR3 is TGTGCCAGTAGTATGAGACAGGGGGCCGCTGAAGCTTTCTTT. This codes for CASSMRQGAAEAFF.

This clone was recorded many times. The rearrangement links TRBV19 to TRBJ2-7, with 12 nucleotides matching TRBD2. The V gene's germline CDR1 is LNHDA and CDR2 SQIVND (reference sequence). CDR3 length: 18 amino acids. The V gene end was trimmed by 9 bases and the J gene end by 3 bases; junction bases not matched to a gene: 18. Written as DNA, the CDR3 is TGTGCCAGGAATTCTGGGACAGACAGACTAGCGGGAGTCTACGAGCAGTACTTC. Amino acids: CARNSGTDRLAGVYEQYF.

CDR3 sequence reads: CASSPDRDEKLFF. DNA of the CDR3: TGTGCCAGCAGCCCGGACAGGGATGAAAAACTGTTTTTT. The J gene is TRBJ1-4, the V gene TRBV7-2, with TRBD1 matching 8 bases. The junction had 2 bases not matched to a gene; V was cut back by 5 bases and J by 6 bases. The CDR3 is 13 residues long. Germline-derived CDR1 and CDR2 are SGHTA and FQGNSA.

This clone was detected a few times. This rearrangement joins TRBV18 to TRBJ1-4; tentatively, D is TRBD1 (6 bases). Germline V lookup: CDR1 KGHSH, CDR2 LQKENI. V was clipped by 5 bases and J by 4 bases, with 11 bases between them. The CDR3 loop spans 14 amino acids. The CDR3 nucleotides read TGTGCCAGCTCATTGGACAGCATTAATGAAAAACTGTTTTTT. This translates into CASSLDSINEKLFF.